The 6 T cell receptor beta chains given below trace back to one sample, sequenced in a study of T cells after yellow fever vaccination (dated by TCRdb to the late 2010s). The protocol used for the library was 5' RACE. Sequencing relied on an Illumina HiSeq 2500. Using fastp trimming at Q25 and MiXCR clonotype assembly, TCRdb reanalyzed the public sequencing data and kept in-frame beta chains. Rows are combined by CDR3 protein, so each entry shows the most common genes and DNA. The sample yields 200,000 to 300,000 distinct CDR3 sequences; 6.9% were counted once. Of the sample, 0.85% is held by the ten largest clones. The sample's treatment or condition label, decoded: live attenuated yellow fever vaccine strain. Sequences were derived from CD4+ T cells sorted from PBMCs, sampled 15 days after the yellow fever booster vaccination. These receptors all come from a man under 40 who received the YFV17D yellow fever vaccine.

This clonotype was observed at least ten times. The CDR3 is CATSDSGTRIYNEQFF. The CDR3 region has the DNA TGTGCCACCAGTGATTCCGGGACTAGGATCTACAATGAGCAGTTCTTC. V usage is TRBV24-1 and J usage is TRBJ2-1, with TRBD2 matching 8 bases. CDR3 length: 16 residues. Germline CDR1 KGHDR, CDR2 SFDVKD. V shed 2 bases, J shed 3 bases, and the junction held 5 bases outside the gene matches.

The genes are TRBV5-1 and TRBJ2-1, with D tentatively TRBD2 (6 bases). Germline CDR1 and CDR2: SGHRS and YFSETQ. V lost 0 bases and J lost 7, with 14 bases in between. There are 15 residues in the CDR3. In DNA form, the CDR3 reads TGCGCCAGCAGCTTGGCCACGGGAGTAAAAAATGAGCAGTTCTTC. It translates to CASSLATGVKNEQFF.

About this clonotype itself: The junction differs from germline at one of its ends, possibly a read error. This rearrangement joins TRBV28 to TRBJ2-2, with a weak D call TRBD1 (5 bases). The length of the CDR3 is 19 residues. Germline CDR1 reads MDHEN; CDR2 reads SYDVKM. CDR3 coding DNA: TGTGCCAGCTGTTTGACAAGGTGGCAGGGTGCCGCGAACACCGGGGAGCTGTTTTTT. Its translation is CASCLTRWQGAANTGELFF. Full variable domain (remainder filled in from reference TRBV28 and TRBJ2-2): DVKVTQSSRYLVKRTGEKVFLECVQDMDHENMFWYRQDPGLGLRLIYFSYDVKMKEKGDIPEGYSVSREKKERFSLILESASTNQTSMYLCASCLTRWQGAANTGELFFGEGSRLTVL.

This clonotype was seen a few times. CDR3 nucleotide sequence: TGTGCCAGCTCACCACGTGAGGATGAGCAGTACTTC. This codes for CASSPREDEQYF. J is TRBJ2-7 and V is TRBV18; no firm D call. The germline gives CDR1 KGHSH, CDR2 LQKENI. This CDR3 is built from 12 residues. V dropped 1 base and J dropped 7 bases, with 8 bases sitting between them.

Points on this clonotype: The limits of the CDR3 on the DNA are not certain, so only TCRdb's listed CDR3 is given. This sequence joins TRBV7-5 and TRBJ2-7. TRBV7-5 counts as a pseudogene. The CDR3 is 17 amino acids long, termini counted. This CDR3 is CISVPEATRSCSYEQYF.

As concerns this clonotype: This clone may be a read error of a much larger clone one base away. The gene calls are TRBV9 and TRBJ2-7; the match to TRBD2 covers 7 bases. Germline V gene sequence: CDR1 SGDLS, CDR2 YYNGEE. CDR3 size: 18 residues. With V trimmed by 0 bases and J by 0 bases, 12 bases remained unmatched. This CDR3 is CASSVAPYAGVSSYEQYF. The CDR3 coding sequence is TGTGCCAGCAGCGTAGCTCCCTACGCGGGAGTGAGCTCCTACGAGCAGTACTTC.